The clone carrying this T cell receptor (beta chain) was recorded a few times. What it recognizes is unknown. The sample is drawn from a study of T cells in localized non-small cell lung cancer. Trimming took 5 bases from V and 0 from J, leaving 8 bases between them. The CDR3 sequence is 14 residues long. The V gene's germline CDR1 is SGHNT and CDR2 YENEEA. Assay: immunoSEQ multiplex PCR; the TCRdb copy retains only in-frame clones and omits some. The sample contains 65,000 to 80,000 clones, approximately 88% of which appear only once. General study points: Turning up in adjacent lung were a median around 50 of the top 100 tumor clones.

This rearrangement joins TRBV11-3 to TRBJ2-1; D gene unclear. The source material was peripheral blood, sampled before any cancer treatment. The sequence derives from a female donor older than 55 with stage I lung adenocarcinoma. CDR3 sequence: CASSATSSYNEQFF. CDR3 nucleotides: TGTGCCAGCAGCGCCACCAGCTCCTACAATGAGCAGTTCTTC.